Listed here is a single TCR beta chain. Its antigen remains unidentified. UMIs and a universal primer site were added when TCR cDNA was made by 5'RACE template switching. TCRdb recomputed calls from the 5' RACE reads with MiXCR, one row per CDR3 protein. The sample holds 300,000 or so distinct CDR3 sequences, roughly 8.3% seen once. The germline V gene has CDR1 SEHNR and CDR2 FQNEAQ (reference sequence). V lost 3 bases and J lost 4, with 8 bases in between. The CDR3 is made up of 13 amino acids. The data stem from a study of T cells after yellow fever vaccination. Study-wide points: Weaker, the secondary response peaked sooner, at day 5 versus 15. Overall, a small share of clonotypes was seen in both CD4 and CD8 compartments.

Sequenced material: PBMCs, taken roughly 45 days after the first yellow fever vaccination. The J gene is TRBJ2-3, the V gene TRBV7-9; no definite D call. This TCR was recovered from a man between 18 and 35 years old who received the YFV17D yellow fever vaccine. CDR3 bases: TGTGCCAGCAGCTTGCATGTCTCAGATACGCAGTATTTT. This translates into CASSLHVSDTQYF. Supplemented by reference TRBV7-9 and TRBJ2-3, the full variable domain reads DTGVSQNPRHKITKRGQNVTFRCDPISEHNRLYWYRQTLGQGPEFLTYFQNEAQLEKSRLLSDRFSAERPKGSFSTLEIQRTEQGDSAMYLCASSLHVSDTQYFGPGTRLTVL.